This T cell receptor (beta chain) comes out of a study of CD8+CD57+ T cells in acquired aplastic anemia. Study-level background: Across the sorted CD4+ and CD8+ cells, DNA amounts averaged approximately 3 ug.

Study observations and caveats: Patients had roughly 31 CD8+ CDR3 sequences in common with controls (the shared set). Levels of CD8+ Simpson's diversity were not significantly distinct in patients versus controls.

TCR beta VDJ and CDR3 profiles were obtained from a genomic DNA template. A single record per CDR3 protein comes from TCRdb applying MiXCR to the reads. The profile shows around 250,000 distinct CDR3 sequences, less than 85% of them singletons. All sequencing subjects had displayed CD8+CD57+ cell expansion on flow cytometry. No therapy had been given to the patients at the time of blood sampling. Germline assignment: CDR1 LNHDA and CDR2 SQIVND (reference sequence). Trimming cost V 1 base and J 9 bases, with 16 bases left between them. The CDR3 totals 15 residues. This clonotype has only a few counts. Its antigen remains unidentified.

The sample was sorted CD4+, CD8+, or CD8+CD57+ T cells (not recorded which) from PBMCs. The chain has TRBV19 and TRBJ2-1; maybe TRBD2 (5 bases). This receptor was taken from a human donor with aplastic anemia. The CDR3 is CASSIGTGMNTEQFF. Here the CDR3 DNA reads TGTGCCAGTAGTATAGGAACGGGGATGAACACTGAGCAGTTCTTC.